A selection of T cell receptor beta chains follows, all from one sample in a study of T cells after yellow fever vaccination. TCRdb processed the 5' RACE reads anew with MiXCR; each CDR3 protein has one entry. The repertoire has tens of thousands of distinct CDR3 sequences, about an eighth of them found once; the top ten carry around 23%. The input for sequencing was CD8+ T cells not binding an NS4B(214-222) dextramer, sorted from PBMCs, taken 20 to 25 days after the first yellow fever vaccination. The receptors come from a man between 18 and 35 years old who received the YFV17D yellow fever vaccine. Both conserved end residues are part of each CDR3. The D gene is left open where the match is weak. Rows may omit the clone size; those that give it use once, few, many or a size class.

cdr3_nt: TGTGCCAGCAGTTTCAGCCTCAGCTCCTACGAGCAGTACTTC
cdr3_aa: CASSFSLSSYEQYF
d_call: NA
v_call: TRBV6-5
j_call: TRBJ2-7
clone_size: NA

cdr3_nt: TGCGCCAGCAGCCAAGACATCTACGGTAGCGGGGGAGACAATGAGCAGTTCTTC
cdr3_aa: CASSQDIYGSGGDNEQFF
d_call: TRBD2
v_call: TRBV4-3
j_call: TRBJ2-1
clone_size: NA

cdr3_nt: TGCGCCAGCAGCCAGGGTGTTCGGGATGGCTACACCTTC
cdr3_aa: CASSQGVRDGYTF
d_call: NA
v_call: TRBV4-3
j_call: TRBJ1-2
clone_size: NA

cdr3_nt: TGCAGTGCTAGAGATATTCGGGACCTAGCCGGGGAGCTGTTTTTT
cdr3_aa: CSARDIRDLAGELFF
d_call: NA
v_call: TRBV20-1
j_call: TRBJ2-2
clone_size: NA

cdr3_nt: TGTGCCAGTACCCCAGGGGCGGGGGGATACAATGAGCAGTTCTTC
cdr3_aa: CASTPGAGGYNEQFF
d_call: TRBD2
v_call: TRBV19
j_call: TRBJ2-1
clone_size: NA

cdr3_nt: TGCACCAGCAGCCCGGACAGGGAGGGGGAGACCCAGTACTTC
cdr3_aa: CTSSPDREGETQYF
d_call: NA
v_call: TRBV1
j_call: TRBJ2-5
clone_size: NA

cdr3_nt: TGCAGTGCTAGAATAAAGGCTAGCGGGGGATCCAGGAACACAGATACGCAGTATTTT
cdr3_aa: CSARIKASGGSRNTDTQYF
d_call: TRBD2
v_call: TRBV20-1
j_call: TRBJ2-3
clone_size: once

cdr3_nt: TGCGCCAGCAGCTTGTACTGGCAGCGGGAGACCCAGTACTTC
cdr3_aa: CASSLYWQRETQYF
d_call: NA
v_call: TRBV5-1
j_call: TRBJ2-5
clone_size: few

cdr3_nt: TGTGCCAGCACCCGACGCCGGGAAGATCAGCCCCAGCATTTT
cdr3_aa: CASTRRREDQPQHF
d_call: NA
v_call: TRBV21-1
j_call: TRBJ1-5
clone_size: NA

cdr3_nt: TGTGCCAGCAGCCAAGATAGCGAAGAGGGAAACTACGAGCAGTACTTC
cdr3_aa: CASSQDSEEGNYEQYF
d_call: NA
v_call: TRBV4-2
j_call: TRBJ2-7
clone_size: NA

cdr3_nt: TGCGCCAGCAGCCAAGGGCTAGCGCTTGGGGCACAAGAGACCCAGTACTTC
cdr3_aa: CASSQGLALGAQETQYF
d_call: NA
v_call: TRBV4-3
j_call: TRBJ2-5
clone_size: NA

cdr3_nt: TGTGCCAGCAGCTTAGCGGGACTGACTACCGGGGAGCTGTTTTTT
cdr3_aa: CASSLAGLTTGELFF
d_call: NA
v_call: TRBV7-8
j_call: TRBJ2-2
clone_size: few

cdr3_nt: TGTGCCAGCAGTGACTCCGCGGGGGCCCCCACAGATACGCAGTATTTT
cdr3_aa: CASSDSAGAPTDTQYF
d_call: NA
v_call: TRBV6-4
j_call: TRBJ2-3
clone_size: few

cdr3_nt: TGTGCCACCAGTGATTTGAGGGGGACAGAAGCTTTCTTT
cdr3_aa: CATSDLRGTEAFF
d_call: NA
v_call: TRBV24-1
j_call: TRBJ1-1
clone_size: NA

cdr3_nt: TGTGCCAGCAGCGTATTCGGGGATAGCAATCAGCCCCAGCATTTT
cdr3_aa: CASSVFGDSNQPQHF
d_call: NA
v_call: TRBV9
j_call: TRBJ1-5
clone_size: few

cdr3_nt: TGTGCCAGCGGCGACGAGGGACTGAACACTGAAGCTTTCTTT
cdr3_aa: CASGDEGLNTEAFF
d_call: NA
v_call: TRBV5-6
j_call: TRBJ1-1
clone_size: few

cdr3_nt: TGCAGCGTCCAACAGGGGAACACTGAAGCTTTCTTT
cdr3_aa: CSVQQGNTEAFF
d_call: NA
v_call: TRBV29-1
j_call: TRBJ1-1
clone_size: few

cdr3_nt: TGCGCCAGCATGGGAGCGGGGCTTATCGGGGGAACAGATACGCAGTATTTT
cdr3_aa: CASMGAGLIGGTDTQYF
d_call: TRBD2
v_call: TRBV4-1
j_call: TRBJ2-3
clone_size: NA

cdr3_nt: TGTGCCAGCAGTTTGGACGGTCTCTACGAGCAGTACTTC
cdr3_aa: CASSLDGLYEQYF
d_call: NA
v_call: TRBV28
j_call: TRBJ2-7
clone_size: many

cdr3_nt: TGTGCCAGCAGTGACAGACGCTATGGCTACACCTTC
cdr3_aa: CASSDRRYGYTF
d_call: NA
v_call: TRBV12-3/TRBV12-4
j_call: TRBJ1-2
clone_size: few

cdr3_nt: TGTGCCAGCAGAACCAGGGGTGTCGGCAATCAGCCCCAGCATTTT
cdr3_aa: CASRTRGVGNQPQHF
d_call: NA
v_call: TRBV12-3/TRBV12-4
j_call: TRBJ1-5
clone_size: NA

cdr3_nt: TGTGCCAGCAGCCAAGAATGGCAGACCTATTCACCCCTCCACTTT
cdr3_aa: CASSQEWQTYSPLHF
d_call: NA
v_call: TRBV4-2
j_call: TRBJ1-6
clone_size: many

cdr3_nt: TGCGCCAGCAGCCAAGGAACAGGGGACCTCTATGGCTACACCTTC
cdr3_aa: CASSQGTGDLYGYTF
d_call: TRBD1
v_call: TRBV4-1
j_call: TRBJ1-2
clone_size: NA

cdr3_nt: TGTGCCAGCAGCCACTACAGGGGCAACCAAGAGACCCAGTACTTC
cdr3_aa: CASSHYRGNQETQYF
d_call: TRBD1
v_call: TRBV14
j_call: TRBJ2-5
clone_size: many

cdr3_nt: TGTGCCAGCAGCGACTTTGAGGGGACGACAGCTTTCTTT
cdr3_aa: CASSDFEGTTAFF
d_call: NA
v_call: TRBV7-9
j_call: TRBJ1-1
clone_size: NA

cdr3_nt: TGCAGCGTCCTCAGGGAAGGCTACGAGCAGTACTTC
cdr3_aa: CSVLREGYEQYF
d_call: NA
v_call: TRBV29-1
j_call: TRBJ2-7
clone_size: NA

cdr3_nt: TGTGCCAGCAGCCAAGTTGGGCAGGGGCCCGAGCAGTACTTC
cdr3_aa: CASSQVGQGPEQYF
d_call: NA
v_call: TRBV4-2
j_call: TRBJ2-7
clone_size: NA

cdr3_nt: TGTGCCAGCAGCCCTAGCGGGGACTACGAGCAGTACTTC
cdr3_aa: CASSPSGDYEQYF
d_call: TRBD2
v_call: TRBV11-2
j_call: TRBJ2-7
clone_size: NA

cdr3_nt: TGCGCCAGCGACGCGGGAGGGGGAGAGGCTTTCTTT
cdr3_aa: CASDAGGGEAFF
d_call: NA
v_call: TRBV5-1
j_call: TRBJ1-1
clone_size: NA

cdr3_nt: TGCGCCAGCAGCCACCTCCCGGGGGCGCTCTACGAGCAGTACTTC
cdr3_aa: CASSHLPGALYEQYF
d_call: NA
v_call: TRBV4-3
j_call: TRBJ2-7
clone_size: NA

cdr3_nt: TGCGCCAGCAGCCAAGCCGGGACCGGCTCCTATAATTCACCCCTCCACTTT
cdr3_aa: CASSQAGTGSYNSPLHF
d_call: NA
v_call: TRBV4-3
j_call: TRBJ1-6
clone_size: few